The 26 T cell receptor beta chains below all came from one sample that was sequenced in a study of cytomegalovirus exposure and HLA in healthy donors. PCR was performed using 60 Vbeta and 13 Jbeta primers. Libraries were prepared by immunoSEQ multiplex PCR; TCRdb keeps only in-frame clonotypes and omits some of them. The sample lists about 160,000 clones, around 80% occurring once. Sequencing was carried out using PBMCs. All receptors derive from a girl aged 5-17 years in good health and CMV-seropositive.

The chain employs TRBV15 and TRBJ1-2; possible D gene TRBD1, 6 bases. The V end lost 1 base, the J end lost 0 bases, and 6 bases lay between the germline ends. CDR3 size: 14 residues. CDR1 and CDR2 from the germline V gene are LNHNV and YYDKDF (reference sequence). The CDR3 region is CATSRGTANYGYTF. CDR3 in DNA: TGTGCCACCAGCAGAGGGACAGCTAACTATGGCTACACCTTC.

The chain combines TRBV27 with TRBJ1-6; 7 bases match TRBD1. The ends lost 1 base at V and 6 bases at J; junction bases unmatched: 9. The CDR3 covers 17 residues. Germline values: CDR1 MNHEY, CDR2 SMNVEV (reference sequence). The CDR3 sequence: CASSLFAGGTANSPLHF. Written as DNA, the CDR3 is TGTGCCAGCAGTTTATTCGCTGGCGGGACAGCTAATTCACCCCTCCACTTT.

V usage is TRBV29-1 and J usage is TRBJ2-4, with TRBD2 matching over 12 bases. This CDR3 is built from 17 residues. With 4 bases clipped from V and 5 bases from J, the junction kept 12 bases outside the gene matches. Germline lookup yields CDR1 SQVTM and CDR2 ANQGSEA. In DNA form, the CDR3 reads TGCAGCGTTGCCGTTATCGCTCGGACTAGCGGGGAAAACATTCAGTACTTC. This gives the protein CSVAVIARTSGENIQYF. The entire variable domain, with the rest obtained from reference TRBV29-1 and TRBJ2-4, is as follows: SAVISQKPSRDICQRGTSLTIQCQVDSQVTMMFWYRQQPGQSLTLIATANQGSEATYESGFVIDKFPISRPNLTFSTLTVSNMSPEDSSIYLCSVAVIARTSGENIQYFGAGTRLSVL.

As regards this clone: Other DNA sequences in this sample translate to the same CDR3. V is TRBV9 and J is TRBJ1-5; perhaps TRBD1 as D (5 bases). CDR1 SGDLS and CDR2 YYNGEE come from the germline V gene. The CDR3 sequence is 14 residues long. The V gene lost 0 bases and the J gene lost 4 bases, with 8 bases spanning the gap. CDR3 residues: CASSVGQFNQPQHF. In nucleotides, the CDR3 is TGTGCCAGCAGCGTAGGACAGTTTAATCAGCCCCAGCATTTT.

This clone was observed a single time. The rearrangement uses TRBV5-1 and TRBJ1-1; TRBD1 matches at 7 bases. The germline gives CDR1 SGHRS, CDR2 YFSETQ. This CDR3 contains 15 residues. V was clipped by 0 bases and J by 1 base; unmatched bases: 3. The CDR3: CASSLGGTANTEAFF. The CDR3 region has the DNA TGCGCCAGCAGCTTGGGGGGGACAGCGAACACTGAAGCTTTCTTT.

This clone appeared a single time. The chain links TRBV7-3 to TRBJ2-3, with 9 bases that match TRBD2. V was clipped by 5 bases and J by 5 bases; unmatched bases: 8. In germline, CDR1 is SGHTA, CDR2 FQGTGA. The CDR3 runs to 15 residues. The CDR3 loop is CASSAGTSRGDTQYF. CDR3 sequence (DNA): TGTGCCAGCAGCGCTGGGACTAGCAGGGGAGATACGCAGTATTTT.

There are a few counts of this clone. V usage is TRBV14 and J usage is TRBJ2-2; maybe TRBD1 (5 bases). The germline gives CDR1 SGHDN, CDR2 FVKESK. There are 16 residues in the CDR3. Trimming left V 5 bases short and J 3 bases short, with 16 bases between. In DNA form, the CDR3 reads TGTGCCAGCAGCATTAAGGGGTTTCGGGACACCGGGGAGCTGTTTTTT. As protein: CASSIKGFRDTGELFF.

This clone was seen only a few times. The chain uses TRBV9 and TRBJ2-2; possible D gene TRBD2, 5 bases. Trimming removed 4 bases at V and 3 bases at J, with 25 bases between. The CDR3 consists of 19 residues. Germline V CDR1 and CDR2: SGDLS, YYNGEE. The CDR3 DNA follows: TGTGCCAGCAGCCTCGGAAGGGAGAGGTCATTAAGTGACACCGGGGAGCTGTTTTTT. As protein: CASSLGRERSLSDTGELFF.

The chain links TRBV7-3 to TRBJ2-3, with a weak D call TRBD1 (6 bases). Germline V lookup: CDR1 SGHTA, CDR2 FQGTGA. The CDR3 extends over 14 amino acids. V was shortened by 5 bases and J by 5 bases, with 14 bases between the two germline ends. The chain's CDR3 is CASSPRGREDTQYF. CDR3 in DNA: TGTGCCAGCAGCCCCAGGGGTAGAGAAGATACGCAGTATTTT.

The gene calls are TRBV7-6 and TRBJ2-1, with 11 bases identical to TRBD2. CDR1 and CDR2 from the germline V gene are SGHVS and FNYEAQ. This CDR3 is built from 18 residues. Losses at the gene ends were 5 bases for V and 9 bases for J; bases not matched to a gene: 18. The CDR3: CASSLAPTSGSQEGEQFF. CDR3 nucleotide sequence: TGTGCCAGCAGCCTCGCCCCCACTAGCGGGAGTCAGGAGGGTGAGCAGTTCTTC.

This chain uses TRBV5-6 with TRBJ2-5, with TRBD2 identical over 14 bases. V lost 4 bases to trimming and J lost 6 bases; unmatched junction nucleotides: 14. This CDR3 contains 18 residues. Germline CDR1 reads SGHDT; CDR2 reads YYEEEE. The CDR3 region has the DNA TGTGCCAGCAGCCCCGGACTAGCGGGGGGACCGCGGGTGAAGACCCAGTACTTC. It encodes CASSPGLAGGPRVKTQYF.

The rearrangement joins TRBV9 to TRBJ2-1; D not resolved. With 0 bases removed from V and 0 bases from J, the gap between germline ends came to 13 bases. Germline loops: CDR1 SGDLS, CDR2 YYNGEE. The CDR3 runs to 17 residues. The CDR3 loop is CASSVDSSISSYNEQFF. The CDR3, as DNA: TGTGCCAGCAGCGTAGACAGTTCGATAAGCTCCTACAATGAGCAGTTCTTC.

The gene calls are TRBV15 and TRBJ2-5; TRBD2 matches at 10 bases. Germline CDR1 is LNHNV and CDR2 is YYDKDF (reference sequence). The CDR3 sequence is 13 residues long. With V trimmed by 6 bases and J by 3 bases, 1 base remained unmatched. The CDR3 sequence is CATRGTSEETQYF. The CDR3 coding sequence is TGTGCCACCAGGGGGACTAGCGAAGAGACCCAGTACTTC.

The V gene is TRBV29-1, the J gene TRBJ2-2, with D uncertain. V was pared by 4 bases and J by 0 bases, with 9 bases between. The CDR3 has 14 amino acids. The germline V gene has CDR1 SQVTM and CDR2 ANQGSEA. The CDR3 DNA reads TGCAGCGTTGCGCCGGTAACGAACACCGGGGAGCTGTTTTTT. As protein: CSVAPVTNTGELFF.

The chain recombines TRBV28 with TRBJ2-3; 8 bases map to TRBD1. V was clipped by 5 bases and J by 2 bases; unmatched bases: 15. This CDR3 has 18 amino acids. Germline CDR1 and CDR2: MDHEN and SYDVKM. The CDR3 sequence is CASSPGVEDRAFTDTQYF. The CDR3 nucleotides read TGTGCCAGCAGTCCCGGGGTGGAGGACAGGGCCTTCACAGATACGCAGTATTTT.

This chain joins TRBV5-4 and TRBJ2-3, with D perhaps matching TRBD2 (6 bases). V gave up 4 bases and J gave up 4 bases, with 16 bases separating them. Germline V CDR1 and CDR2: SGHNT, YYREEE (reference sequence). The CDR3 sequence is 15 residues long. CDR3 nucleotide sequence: TGTGCCAGCAGCCCGGCGGGGACCCTGGCAGATACGCAGTATTTT. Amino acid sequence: CASSPAGTLADTQYF.

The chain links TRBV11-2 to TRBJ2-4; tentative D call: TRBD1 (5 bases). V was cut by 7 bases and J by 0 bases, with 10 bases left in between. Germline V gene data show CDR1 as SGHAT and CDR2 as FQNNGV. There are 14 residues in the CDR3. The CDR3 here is CASTAGLAKNIQYF. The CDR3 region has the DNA TGTGCCAGCACCGCAGGGTTAGCCAAAAACATTCAGTACTTC. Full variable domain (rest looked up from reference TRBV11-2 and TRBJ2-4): EAGVAQSPRYKIIEKRQSVAFWCNPISGHATLYWYQQILGQGPKLLIQFQNNGVVDDSQLPKDRFSAERLKGVDSTLKIQPAKLEDSAVYLCASTAGLAKNIQYFGAGTRLSVL.

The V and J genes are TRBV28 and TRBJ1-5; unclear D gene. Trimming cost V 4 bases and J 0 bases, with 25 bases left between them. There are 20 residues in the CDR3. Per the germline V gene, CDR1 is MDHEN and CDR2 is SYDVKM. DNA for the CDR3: TGTGCCAGCAGTTCTTTTGGGCCTATCCCACCTCTCTATAGCAATCAGCCCCAGCATTTT. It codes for CASSSFGPIPPLYSNQPQHF.

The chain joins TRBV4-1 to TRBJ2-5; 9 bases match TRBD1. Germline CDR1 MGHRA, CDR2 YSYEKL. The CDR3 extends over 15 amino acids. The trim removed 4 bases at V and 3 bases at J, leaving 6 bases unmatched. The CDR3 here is CASSPRTGAEETQYF. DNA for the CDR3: TGCGCCAGCAGCCCCAGGACAGGGGCCGAAGAGACCCAGTACTTC.

CDR3 coding DNA: TGTGCCAGCAGTTATAGCTCCTACAATGAGCAGTTCTTC. Amino acid sequence: CASSYSSYNEQFF. V usage is TRBV27 and J usage is TRBJ2-1; D unresolved. V shed 4 bases and J shed 0 bases, with 4 bases lying between them. Per germline, CDR1 MNHEY and CDR2 SMNVEV (reference sequence). There are 13 residues in the CDR3.

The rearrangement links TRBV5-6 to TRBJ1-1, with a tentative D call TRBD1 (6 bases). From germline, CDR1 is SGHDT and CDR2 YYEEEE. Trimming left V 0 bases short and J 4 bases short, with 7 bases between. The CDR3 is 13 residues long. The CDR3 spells CASSLEGGTEAFF. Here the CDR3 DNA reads TGTGCCAGCAGCTTGGAAGGGGGCACTGAAGCTTTCTTT.

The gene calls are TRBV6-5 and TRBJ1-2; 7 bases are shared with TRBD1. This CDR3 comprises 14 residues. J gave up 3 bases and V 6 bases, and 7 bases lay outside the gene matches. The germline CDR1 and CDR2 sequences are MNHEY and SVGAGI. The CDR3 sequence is CASRPGQPYYGYTF. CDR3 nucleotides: TGTGCCAGCAGACCGGGACAGCCTTACTATGGCTACACCTTC.

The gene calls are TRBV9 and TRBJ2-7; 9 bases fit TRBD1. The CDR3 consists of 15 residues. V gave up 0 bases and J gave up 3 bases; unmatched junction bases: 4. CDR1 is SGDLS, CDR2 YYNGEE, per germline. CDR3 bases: TGTGCCAGCAGCGTAGGTGGGACAGGGTTCTACGAGCAGTACTTC. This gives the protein CASSVGGTGFYEQYF.

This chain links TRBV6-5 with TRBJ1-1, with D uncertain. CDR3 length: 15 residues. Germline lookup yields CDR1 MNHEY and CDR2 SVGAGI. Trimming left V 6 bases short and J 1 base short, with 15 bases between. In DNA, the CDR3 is TGTGCCAGCAGCCAAAACCAGGTCGGGAACACTGAAGCTTTCTTT. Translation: CASSQNQVGNTEAFF.

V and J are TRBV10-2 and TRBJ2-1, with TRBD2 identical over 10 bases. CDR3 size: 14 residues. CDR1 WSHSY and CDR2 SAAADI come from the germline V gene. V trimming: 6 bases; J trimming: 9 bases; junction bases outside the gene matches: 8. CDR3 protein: CASRGLARESEQFF. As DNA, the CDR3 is TGCGCCAGCAGGGGACTAGCGCGGGAAAGTGAGCAGTTCTTC.

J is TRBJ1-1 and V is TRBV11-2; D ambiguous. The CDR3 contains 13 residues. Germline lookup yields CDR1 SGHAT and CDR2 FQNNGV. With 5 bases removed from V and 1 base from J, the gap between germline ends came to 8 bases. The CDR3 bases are TGTGCCAGCAGCCGTACAAGGAACACTGAAGCTTTCTTT. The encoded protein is CASSRTRNTEAFF.